This T cell receptor (beta chain) was documented in a study of metastatic and nonmetastatic thyroid tumors. Study-level background: Where malignant and benign thyroid patients were concerned, repertoires were compared across blood and tumor or nodule tissue. General observations from the study: A significant increase in TCR beta diversity was reportedly seen in malignant thyroid tumors relative to benign nodules, in blood and tumor.

As handled by the study authors: A classifier for distant metastasis in papillary thyroid cancer was constructed using CDR3 differences observed across clinicopathological groups. TCRdb redid the clone calls on the PCR reads using MiXCR. These V and J calls rely on TCRdb rather than the paper's analysis. The data hold tens of thousands of clones, with around 20% observed a single time. Patients had received no treatment of any kind before thyroid surgery. Remarks on this clone: Its specificity is unknown.

The sequence derives from a male donor with papillary thyroid cancer or a benign thyroid nodule (not recorded which). Some clones in this sample may be carry-over from other donors' samples. Material for sequencing was blood.

DNA of the CDR3: TGCGCCAGCAGGCTAGCGTTCTCCTACGAGCAGTACTTC. Encoded protein: CASRLAFSYEQYF. This chain joins TRBV4-1 and TRBJ2-7, with D perhaps TRBD2 (6 bases). The germline gives CDR1 MGHRA, CDR2 YSYEKL. The CDR3 consists of 13 residues. V lost 6 bases and J 0 bases, leaving 9 bases between the germline ends.